This T cell receptor beta chain comes out of a study of blood T cell repertoires in COVID-19. At the level of the study: Material from acute and convalescent COVID-19 was sourced from the United States, Italy and Spain.

Repertoires were generated with immunoSEQ multiplex PCR, while TCRdb's copy carries only in-frame clones and drops some. The sample holds around 49,000 clones, 81% seen once. Source material: peripheral blood. The TCR was taken from a woman aged 80 or over with COVID-19, enrolled during active disease.

The CDR3 region is CATRQGSYGEKLFF. Here the CDR3 DNA reads TGTGCCACTAGACAGGGATCGTATGGTGAAAAACTGTTTTTT. The rearrangement links TRBV6-6 to TRBJ1-4; 7 nucleotides agree with TRBD1. J was trimmed by 7 bases and V by 10 bases; bases with no gene match: 12. The CDR3 has 14 amino acids. Germline CDR1 reads MNHNY; CDR2 reads SVGAGI (reference sequence).